A single sample is the source of the 32 T cell receptor beta chains below, sequenced in a study of T cell responses to AZD1222 COVID-19 vaccine. The data were produced by immunoSEQ multiplex PCR, yet TCRdb's version contains in-frame clones alone and is incomplete. Among about 110,000 clones, 80% to 90% were seen once, and the ten largest hold over 12%. The material sequenced was peripheral blood, taken 28 days after the second AZD1222 dose. The receptors were sampled from an adult who received the AZD1222 COVID-19 vaccine.

This chain connects TRBV2 to TRBJ1-5; D remains unclear. Germline-derived CDR1 and CDR2 are SNHLY and FYNNEI. The CDR3 covers 13 residues. Trimming took 6 bases from V and 3 from J, leaving 9 bases between them. CDR3 in DNA: TGTGCCAGCAGCCAGGAGGCCAATCAGCCCCAGCATTTT. Amino acid sequence: CASSQEANQPQHF.

This chain links TRBV7-8 with TRBJ1-5; 9 nucleotides line up with TRBD1. The CDR3 extends over 16 amino acids. Trimming took 5 bases from V and 3 from J; bases not matched to a gene: 8. Germline V gene data show CDR1 as SGHVS and CDR2 as FQNEAQ. CDR3 in DNA: TGTGCCAGCAGCCAGGGAAGGACAGGGGTCAATCAGCCCCAGCATTTT. Protein product: CASSQGRTGVNQPQHF.

The chain joins TRBV4-1 to TRBJ2-5; TRBD1 matches at 9 bases. Unmatched junction bases numbered 10, after V lost 4 bases and J lost 4 bases. CDR1 and CDR2 from the germline V gene are MGHRA and YSYEKL. The CDR3 length is 16 residues. The CDR3 protein is CASSRNTGGSGETQYF. DNA for the CDR3: TGCGCCAGCAGCCGAAATACAGGGGGCAGCGGAGAGACCCAGTACTTC.

V and J are TRBV19 and TRBJ1-4, with a tentative D call TRBD1 (5 bases). V lost 6 bases to trimming and J lost 0 bases, with 8 bases between them. CDR3 length equals 14 residues. The germline V gene has CDR1 LNHDA and CDR2 SQIVND (reference sequence). CDR3 region: CASRWGATNEKLFF. The CDR3 nucleotides read TGTGCCAGTAGGTGGGGGGCAACTAATGAAAAACTGTTTTTT. The whole variable domain, remainder taken from reference TRBV19 and TRBJ1-4, is DGGITQSPKYLFRKEGQNVTLSCEQNLNHDAMYWYRQDPGQGLRLIYYSQIVNDFQKGDIAEGYSVSREKKESFPLTVTSAQKNPTAFYLCASRWGATNEKLFFGSGTQLSVL.

The CDR3 sequence is CASRPVWTGENEQFF. DNA of the CDR3: TGTGCCAGCAGACCGGTTTGGACAGGGGAAAATGAGCAGTTCTTC. The chain is built from TRBV16 and TRBJ2-1; 9 positions match TRBD1. This CDR3 is built from 15 residues. Germline V gives CDR1 KGHSY, CDR2 FQNENV. Germline trimming cut 6 bases from V and 7 bases from J; bases unmatched to any gene: 10.

This clone has only one observation. This chain uses TRBV5-1 with TRBJ2-2; D gene uncertain. Between the trimmed V and J ends, which lost 0 bases and 0 bases, there was a span of 6 bases. Germline CDR1 SGHRS, CDR2 YFSETQ. The CDR3 runs to 15 residues. As DNA, the CDR3 is TGCGCCAGCAGCTTGGCCCTAACGAACACCGGGGAGCTGTTTTTT. Translation gives CASSLALTNTGELFF.

The chain has TRBV7-3 and TRBJ2-6, with D possibly matching TRBD1 (6 bases). With 5 bases removed from V and 0 bases from J, the gap between germline ends came to 17 bases. CDR1 and CDR2 (germline): SGHTA, FQGTGA. CDR3 size: 18 residues. CDR3 sequence: CASSPPWGHPSGANVLTF. The CDR3, as DNA: TGTGCCAGCAGCCCACCCTGGGGACACCCCTCTGGGGCCAACGTCCTGACTTTC.

This chain uses TRBV18 with TRBJ2-3, with 8 bases identical to TRBD2. The V gene end was trimmed by 3 bases and the J gene end by 6 bases; junction bases not matched to a gene: 14. Per germline, CDR1 KGHSH and CDR2 LQKENI. The CDR3 has 17 residues. The CDR3 nucleotides are TGTGCCAGCTCACCCAACCCGCAGCGGGAGTTTGCGGATACGCAGTATTTT. Translating it yields CASSPNPQREFADTQYF.

This clone has a single count. The genes are TRBV28 and TRBJ2-1; 10 nucleotides agree with TRBD1. After removal of 5 bases from V and 7 bases from J, the junction contained 5 bases not matched to a gene. This CDR3 is built from 14 residues. Germline loops: CDR1 MDHEN, CDR2 SYDVKM. CDR3 loop: CASSRQGAGNEQFF. DNA for the CDR3: TGTGCCAGCAGTAGACAGGGGGCAGGTAATGAGCAGTTCTTC.

J is TRBJ2-3 and V is TRBV29-1; D unclear. V lost 4 bases, J lost 2 bases, and 13 bases lay in between. Germline V CDR1 and CDR2: SQVTM, ANQGSEA. This CDR3 has 14 amino acids. The chain's CDR3 is CSVAYQPFTDTQYF. The CDR3 DNA is TGCAGCGTTGCTTACCAGCCATTCACAGATACGCAGTATTTT.

This chain uses TRBV18 with TRBJ1-3, with TRBD1 as a possible D gene (6 bases). The CDR3 has 17 residues. V lost 2 bases to trimming and J lost 0 bases, with 14 bases between them. CDR1 is KGHSH and CDR2 is LQKENI in the germline V gene. The CDR3 DNA sequence: TGTGCCAGCTCACCAAACGTCCAGGGGATCTCTGGAAACACCATATATTTT. This codes for CASSPNVQGISGNTIYF.

The rearrangement joins TRBV3-1 (or the pseudogene TRBV3-2) to TRBJ1-1, with a tentative D call TRBD1 (6 bases). Germline assignment: CDR1 LGHDT and CDR2 YNNKEL (reference sequence). Trimming took off 0 bases at V and 10 bases at J, with 12 bases between the two ends. This CDR3 is built from 13 residues. CDR3 protein: CASSQEGARGAFF. CDR3 DNA sequence: TGTGCCAGCAGCCAAGAGGGGGCGCGGGGAGCTTTCTTT.

V and J are TRBV6-4 and TRBJ2-3; possibly TRBD1 for D (6 bases). This CDR3 has 15 amino acids. Germline V lookup: CDR1 MRHNA, CDR2 SNTAGT. Trimming left V 6 bases short and J 5 bases short, with 18 bases between. For the CDR3, the DNA is TGTGCCAGCAGAGCCGGGACAAAACGGGGAGATACGCAGTATTTT. Translating gives CASRAGTKRGDTQYF.

The J gene is TRBJ2-3, the V gene TRBV7-9; no clear D gene. Trimming pared 2 bases from V and 7 bases from J, leaving 1 base between. The germline V gene has CDR1 SEHNR and CDR2 FQNEAQ (reference sequence). This CDR3 is built from 10 residues. Here the CDR3 reads CASSLYTQYF. The CDR3 DNA is TGTGCCAGCAGCTTATATACGCAGTATTTT.

The V and J genes are TRBV6-5 and TRBJ1-2; weak D call: TRBD1 (6 bases). The germline V and J ends were trimmed by 3 bases and 2 bases, with 13 bases remaining between them. The CDR3 sequence is 15 residues long. Germline V lookup: CDR1 MNHEY, CDR2 SVGAGI. The CDR3 reads CASSYSGQGNYGYTF. The CDR3 bases are TGTGCCAGCAGTTATTCGGGACAAGGAAACTATGGCTACACCTTC.

The chain carries TRBV18 and TRBJ1-1; possibly TRBD1 for D (5 bases). The germline V and J ends were trimmed by 6 bases and 1 base, with 9 bases remaining between them. In germline, CDR1 is KGHSH, CDR2 LQKENI. There are 13 residues in the CDR3. The DNA of the CDR3 is TGTGCCAGCTCGACGACAGCGAACACTGAAGCTTTCTTT. Translating gives CASSTTANTEAFF.

The chain uses TRBV4-2 and TRBJ1-2; 10 bases map to TRBD1. With 1 base clipped from V and 7 bases from J, the junction kept 9 bases outside the gene matches. Germline CDR1 LGHNA, CDR2 YNFKEQ. The CDR3 totals 16 residues. The CDR3 region has the DNA TGTGCCAGCAGCCAAGCTAAGGGACAGGGGCGGCCTGGCTACACCTTC. Translating gives CASSQAKGQGRPGYTF.

The genes are TRBV19 and TRBJ1-2; D perhaps matches TRBD1 (5 bases). Germline CDR1 reads LNHDA; CDR2 reads SQIVND (reference sequence). This CDR3 is built from 12 residues. The V and J ends lost 3 bases and 8 bases respectively, with 10 bases between them. DNA of the CDR3: TGTGCCAGTAGTATTCAGGGAGTCGGCTACACCTTC. Translated: CASSIQGVGYTF.

CDR3 sequence reads: CATLPRLASKYEQYF. The CDR3 DNA follows: TGTGCCACCCTCCCAAGACTAGCGTCCAAGTACGAGCAGTACTTC. V usage is TRBV10-3 and J usage is TRBJ2-7, with TRBD2 identical over 8 bases. Germline trimming cut 10 bases from V and 4 bases from J; bases unmatched to any gene: 15. Germline CDR1 ENHRY, CDR2 SYGVKD. This CDR3 is 15 amino acids long.

This chain connects TRBV29-1 to TRBJ2-2; possible D gene TRBD1, 6 bases. V lost 1 base and J 8 bases, leaving 17 bases between the germline ends. The CDR3 runs 15 residues. Germline V CDR1 and CDR2: SQVTM, ANQGSEA. CDR3 sequence reads: CSVEATGGRTGELFF. In DNA form, the CDR3 reads TGCAGCGTTGAAGCGACAGGTGGTAGGACGGGGGAGCTGTTTTTT.

This chain links TRBV19 with TRBJ1-3; D unclear. CDR1 is LNHDA, CDR2 SQIVND, per germline (reference sequence). The length of the CDR3 is 14 residues. V dropped 10 bases and J dropped 0 bases, with 13 bases sitting between them. The CDR3 loop reads CATSPQNSGNTIYF. CDR3 coding DNA: TGTGCCACCTCCCCGCAGAACTCTGGAAACACCATATATTTT.

This clone was seen a single time. This chain uses TRBV19 with TRBJ1-6, with TRBD1 identical over 8 bases. V was clipped by 6 bases and J by 8 bases; unmatched bases: 9. From germline, CDR1 is LNHDA and CDR2 SQIVND (reference sequence). The CDR3 consists of 15 residues. CDR3 in amino acids: CASSGTQGADSPLHF. Written as DNA, the CDR3 is TGTGCCAGTAGCGGAACCCAGGGGGCGGATTCACCCCTCCACTTT.

The chain recombines TRBV11-3 with TRBJ2-7; tentative D call: TRBD1 (6 bases). Germline V CDR1 and CDR2: SGHNT, YENEEA. The CDR3 sequence is 14 residues long. The germline V and J ends were trimmed by 4 bases and 4 bases, with 14 bases remaining between them. The CDR3 DNA is TGTGCCAGCAGCTCATCAGGGGTTAGTTACGAGCAGTACTTC. Translating it yields CASSSSGVSYEQYF.

The genes are TRBV7-2 and TRBJ1-4; D ambiguous. The V and J ends lost 1 base and 8 bases respectively, with 5 bases between them. Germline V gene sequence: CDR1 SGHTA, CDR2 FQGNSA. The CDR3 is made up of 12 amino acids. For the CDR3, the DNA is TGTGCCAGCAGCTTAGTCGACGAAAAACTGTTTTTT. Residues: CASSLVDEKLFF.

The V gene is TRBV4-1, the J gene TRBJ1-2; D remains ambiguous. Trimming shortened V by 1 base and J by 2 bases, and 11 bases separated the two germline ends. Germline assignment: CDR1 MGHRA and CDR2 YSYEKL. The CDR3 runs 15 residues. The CDR3 loop reads CASSQVGRQNYGYTF. CDR3 DNA: TGCGCCAGCAGCCAAGTCGGACGGCAGAACTATGGCTACACCTTC.

The chain uses TRBV5-4 and TRBJ2-5, with D unclear. Per germline, CDR1 SGHNT and CDR2 YYREEE (reference sequence). The CDR3 loop spans 13 amino acids. Trimming shortened V by 0 bases and J by 4 bases, and 7 bases separated the two germline ends. CDR3 in amino acids: CASSLVPVETQYF. The CDR3 DNA sequence: TGTGCCAGCAGCTTGGTTCCCGTAGAGACCCAGTACTTC. The entire variable domain, with the rest obtained from reference TRBV5-4 and TRBJ2-5, is as follows: ETGVTQSPTHLIKTRGQQVTLRCSSQSGHNTVSWYQQALGQGPQFIFQYYREEENGRGNFPPRFSGLQFPNYSSELNVNALELDDSALYLCASSLVPVETQYFGPGTRLLVL.

The genes are TRBV7-9 and TRBJ2-1; 8 bases line up with TRBD2. The ends lost 1 base at V and 5 bases at J; junction bases unmatched: 4. CDR3 length: 15 amino acids. Germline-derived CDR1 and CDR2 are SEHNR and FQNEAQ (reference sequence). CDR3 bases: TGTGCCAGCAGCTTAGAACTAGCGGAAAACAATGAGCAGTTCTTC. Translating it yields CASSLELAENNEQFF.

This clone occurred once. V is TRBV18 and J is TRBJ2-1, with D perhaps given as TRBD1 or TRBD2 (6 bases each). Trimming took 3 bases from V and 6 from J, leaving 15 bases between them. Germline V lookup: CDR1 KGHSH, CDR2 LQKENI. This CDR3 spans 15 amino acids. The CDR3 DNA reads as TGTGCCAGCTCACCTCAAAGGGGGGCCCTCAATGAGCAGTTCTTC. It translates to CASSPQRGALNEQFF.

This clone was seen once. V is TRBV19 and J is TRBJ2-1; no firm D call. Germline-derived CDR1 and CDR2 are LNHDA and SQIVND (reference sequence). With 4 bases removed from V and 8 bases from J, the gap between germline ends came to 9 bases. The CDR3 covers 12 residues. This CDR3 reads CASSTARYEQFF. The CDR3 region has the DNA TGTGCCAGTAGTACGGCGCGGTATGAGCAGTTCTTC.

This rearrangement joins TRBV5-1 to TRBJ2-3; D is unresolved. The CDR3 covers 15 residues. Germline lookup yields CDR1 SGHRS and CDR2 YFSETQ. Trimming pared 0 bases from V and 1 base from J, leaving 9 bases between. The CDR3 loop reads CASSLGVLGTDTQYF. CDR3 DNA: TGCGCCAGCAGCTTGGGGGTTTTAGGCACAGATACGCAGTATTTT.

The genes are TRBV2 and TRBJ2-1; maybe TRBD2 (5 bases). The germline V gene has CDR1 SNHLY and CDR2 FYNNEI. The CDR3 consists of 13 residues. V shed 1 base and J shed 14 bases, with 15 bases lying between them. CDR3 amino acids: CASSEGPSSPKFF. The CDR3 DNA reads as TGTGCCAGCAGTGAAGGACCTAGCTCCCCAAAGTTCTTC. Variable domain in full (rest from reference TRBV2 and TRBJ2-1): EPEVTQTPSHQVTQMGQEVILRCVPISNHLYFYWYRQILGQKVEFLVSFYNNEISEKSEIFDDQFSVERPDGSNFTLKIRSTKLEDSAMYFCASSEGPSSPKFFGPGTRLTVL.

The chain recombines TRBV3-1 (or the pseudogene TRBV3-2) with TRBJ1-1; no definite D call. Trimming shortened V by 2 bases and J by 6 bases, and 10 bases separated the two germline ends. Per the germline V gene, CDR1 is LGHDT and CDR2 is YNNKEL (reference sequence). This CDR3 spans 13 amino acids. CDR3 coding DNA: TGTGCCAGCAGCCAACTAAGGCTCTCTGAAGCTTTCTTT. Residues: CASSQLRLSEAFF.